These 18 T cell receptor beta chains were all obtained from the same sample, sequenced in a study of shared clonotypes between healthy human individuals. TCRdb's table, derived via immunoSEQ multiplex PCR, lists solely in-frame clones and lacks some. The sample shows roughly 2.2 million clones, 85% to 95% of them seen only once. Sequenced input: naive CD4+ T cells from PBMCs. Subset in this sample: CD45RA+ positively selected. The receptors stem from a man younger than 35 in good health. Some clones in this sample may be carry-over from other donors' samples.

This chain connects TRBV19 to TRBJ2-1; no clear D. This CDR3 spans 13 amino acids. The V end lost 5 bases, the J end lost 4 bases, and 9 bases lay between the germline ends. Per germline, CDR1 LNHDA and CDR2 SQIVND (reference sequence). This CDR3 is CASSPRTYNEQFF. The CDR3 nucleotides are TGTGCCAGTAGTCCCCGGACGTACAATGAGCAGTTCTTC.

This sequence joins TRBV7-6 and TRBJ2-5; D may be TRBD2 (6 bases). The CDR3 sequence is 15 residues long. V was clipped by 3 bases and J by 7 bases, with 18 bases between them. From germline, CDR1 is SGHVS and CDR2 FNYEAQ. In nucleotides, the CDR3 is TGTGCCAGCAGCTTCGGGGCGGGGAGACCAGGGACCCAGTACTTC. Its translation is CASSFGAGRPGTQYF.

The CDR3 protein is CASSLREGVSRSYF. CDR3 nucleotides: TGTGCCAGCAGCTTGAGAGAGGGGGTGTCTAGGAGTTACTTC. The genes are TRBV5-6 and TRBJ2-5; D might be TRBD1 (6 bases). The CDR3 spans 14 residues. Trimming cost V 1 base and J 14 bases, with 21 bases left between them. Looked up from germline, CDR1 is SGHDT and CDR2 is YYEEEE.

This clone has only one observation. The DNA of the CDR3 is TGTGCCAGCAGGATACCGGGACTAGCTGGCGAGCAGTTCTTC. This sequence encodes CASRIPGLAGEQFF. The chain uses TRBV5-8 and TRBJ2-1; TRBD2 matches 9 bases. CDR1 and CDR2 from the germline V gene are SGHTS and YDEGEE. J lost 10 bases, V lost 5 bases, and 10 bases had no gene match. This CDR3 contains 14 residues.

The DNA of the CDR3 is TGTGCCACCAGCAGGGCCTCCGGGCCAGTTACGGGCTACACCTTC. This sequence encodes CATSRASGPVTGYTF. The genes are TRBV15 and TRBJ1-2; D gene ambiguous. This CDR3 has 15 residues. Trimming cost V 3 bases and J 8 bases, with 19 bases left between them. Germline V gene data show CDR1 as LNHNV and CDR2 as YYDKDF (reference sequence).

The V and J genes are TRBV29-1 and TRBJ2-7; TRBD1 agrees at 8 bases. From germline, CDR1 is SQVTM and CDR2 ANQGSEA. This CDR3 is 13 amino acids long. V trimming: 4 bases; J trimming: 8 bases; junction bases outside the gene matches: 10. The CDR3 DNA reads TGCAGCGTTGCCCGGGAGAGGGACAGGAAGCAGTACTTC. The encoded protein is CSVARERDRKQYF.

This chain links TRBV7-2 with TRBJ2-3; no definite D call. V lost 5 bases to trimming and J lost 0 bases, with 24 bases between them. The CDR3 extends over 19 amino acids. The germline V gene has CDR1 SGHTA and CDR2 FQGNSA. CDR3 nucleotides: TGTGCCAGCAGCCAGCTTTTGGGTTGGGGATCCTCTAGCACAGATACGCAGTATTTT. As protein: CASSQLLGWGSSSTDTQYF.

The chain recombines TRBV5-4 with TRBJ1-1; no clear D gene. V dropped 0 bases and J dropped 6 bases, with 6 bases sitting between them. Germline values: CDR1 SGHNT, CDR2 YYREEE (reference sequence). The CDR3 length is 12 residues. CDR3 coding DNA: TGTGCCAGCAGCTTGGGATGGGCTGAAGCTTTCTTT. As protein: CASSLGWAEAFF. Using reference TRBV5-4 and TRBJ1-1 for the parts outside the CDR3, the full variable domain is ETGVTQSPTHLIKTRGQQVTLRCSSQSGHNTVSWYQQALGQGPQFIFQYYREEENGRGNFPPRFSGLQFPNYSSELNVNALELDDSALYLCASSLGWAEAFFGQGTRLTVV.

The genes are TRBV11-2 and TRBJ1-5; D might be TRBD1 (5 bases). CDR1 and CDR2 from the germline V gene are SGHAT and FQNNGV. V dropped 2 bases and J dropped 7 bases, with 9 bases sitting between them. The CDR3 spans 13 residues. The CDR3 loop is CASSLRGRQPQHF. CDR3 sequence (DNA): TGTGCCAGCAGCTTAAGGGGTAGGCAGCCCCAGCATTTT.

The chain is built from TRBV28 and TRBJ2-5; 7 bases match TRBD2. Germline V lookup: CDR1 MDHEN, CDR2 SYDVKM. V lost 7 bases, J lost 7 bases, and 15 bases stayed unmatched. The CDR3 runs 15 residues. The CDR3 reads CASTWGGTRFGTQYF. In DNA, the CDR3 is TGTGCCAGCACCTGGGGGGGTACTAGGTTCGGGACCCAGTACTTC.

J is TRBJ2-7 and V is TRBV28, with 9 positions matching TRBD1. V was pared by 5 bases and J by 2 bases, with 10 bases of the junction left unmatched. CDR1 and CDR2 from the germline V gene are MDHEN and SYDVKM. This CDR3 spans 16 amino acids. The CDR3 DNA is TGTGCCAGCAGTCCCCCACAGGGGGCGCGGGCCTACGAGCAGTACTTC. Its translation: CASSPPQGARAYEQYF.

CDR3 in DNA: TGCGCCAGCAGCAGTACAGAACCGAACACTGAAGCTTTCTTT. As protein: CASSSTEPNTEAFF. The rearrangement uses TRBV5-1 and TRBJ1-1; D is unresolved. Looked up from germline, CDR1 is SGHRS and CDR2 is YFSETQ. The length of the CDR3 is 14 residues. Trimming took 4 bases from V and 1 from J, leaving 11 bases between them. Drawing the rest from reference TRBV5-1 and TRBJ1-1, the complete variable domain is KAGVTQTPRYLIKTRGQQVTLSCSPISGHRSVSWYQQTPGQGLQFLFEYFSETQRNKGNFPGRFSGRQFSNSRSEMNVSTLELGDSALYLCASSSTEPNTEAFFGQGTRLTVV.

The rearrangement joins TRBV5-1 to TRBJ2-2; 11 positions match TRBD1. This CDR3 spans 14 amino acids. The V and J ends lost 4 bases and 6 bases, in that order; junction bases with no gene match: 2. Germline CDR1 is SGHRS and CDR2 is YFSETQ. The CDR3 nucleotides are TGCGCCAGCAGCCCGGGACAGGGGGCCGGGGAGCTGTTTTTT. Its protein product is CASSPGQGAGELFF.

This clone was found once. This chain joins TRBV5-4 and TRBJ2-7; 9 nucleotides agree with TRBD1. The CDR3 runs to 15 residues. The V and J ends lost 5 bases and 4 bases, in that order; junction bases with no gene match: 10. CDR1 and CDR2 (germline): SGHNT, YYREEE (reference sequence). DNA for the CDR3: TGTGCCAGCAGGAGGGGAACAGGGGGCTCATACGAGCAGTACTTC. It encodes CASRRGTGGSYEQYF. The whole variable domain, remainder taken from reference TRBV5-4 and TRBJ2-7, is ETGVTQSPTHLIKTRGQQVTLRCSSQSGHNTVSWYQQALGQGPQFIFQYYREEENGRGNFPPRFSGLQFPNYSSELNVNALELDDSALYLCASRRGTGGSYEQYFGPGTRLTVT.

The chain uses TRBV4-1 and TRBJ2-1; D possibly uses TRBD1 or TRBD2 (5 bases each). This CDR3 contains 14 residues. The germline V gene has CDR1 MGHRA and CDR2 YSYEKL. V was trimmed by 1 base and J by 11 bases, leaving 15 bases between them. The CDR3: CASSQGSSGTQQFF. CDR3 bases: TGCGCCAGCAGCCAAGGTTCTTCGGGGACCCAGCAGTTCTTC.

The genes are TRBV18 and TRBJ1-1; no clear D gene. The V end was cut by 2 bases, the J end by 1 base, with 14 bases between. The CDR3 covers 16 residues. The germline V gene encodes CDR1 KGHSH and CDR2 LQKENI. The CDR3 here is CASSPYQDWTNTEAFF. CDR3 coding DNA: TGTGCCAGCTCACCATATCAGGACTGGACGAACACTGAAGCTTTCTTT.

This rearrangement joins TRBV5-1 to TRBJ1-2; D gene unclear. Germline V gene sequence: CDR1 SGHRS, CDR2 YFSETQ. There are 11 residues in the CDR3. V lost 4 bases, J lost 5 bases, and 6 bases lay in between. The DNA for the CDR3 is TGCGCCAGCAGCGAAAGATATGGCTACACCTTC. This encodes CASSERYGYTF.

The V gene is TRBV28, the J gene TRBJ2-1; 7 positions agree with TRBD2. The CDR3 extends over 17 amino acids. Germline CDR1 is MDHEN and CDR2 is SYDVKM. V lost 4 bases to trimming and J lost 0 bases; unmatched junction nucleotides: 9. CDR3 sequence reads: CASSSSSGLSSYNEQFF. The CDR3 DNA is TGTGCCAGCAGTTCATCTAGCGGCCTAAGCTCCTACAATGAGCAGTTCTTC.